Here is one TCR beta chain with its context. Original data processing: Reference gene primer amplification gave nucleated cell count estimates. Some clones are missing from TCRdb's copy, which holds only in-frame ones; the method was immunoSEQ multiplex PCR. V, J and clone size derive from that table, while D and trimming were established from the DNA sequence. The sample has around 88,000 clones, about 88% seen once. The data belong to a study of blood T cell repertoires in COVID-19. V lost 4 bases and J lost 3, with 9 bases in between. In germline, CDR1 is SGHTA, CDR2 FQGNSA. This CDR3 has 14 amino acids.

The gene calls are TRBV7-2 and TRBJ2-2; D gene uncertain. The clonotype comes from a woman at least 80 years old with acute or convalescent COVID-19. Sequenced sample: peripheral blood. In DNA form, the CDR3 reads TGTGCCAGCAGCTCTGGTCAGTACACCGGGGAGCTGTTTTTT. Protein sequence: CASSSGQYTGELFF.